This T cell receptor beta chain was captured by sequencing in a study of cytomegalovirus exposure and HLA in healthy donors. Germline V gives CDR1 MNHEY, CDR2 SVGAGI. The trim removed 6 bases at V and 3 bases at J, leaving 7 bases unmatched. The CDR3 has 14 residues. The PCR had 60 Vbeta and 13 Jbeta primers. The method was immunoSEQ multiplex PCR; TCRdb's version includes in-frame clones alone and lacks a portion of them. Of approximately 90,000 clones in the sample, around 77% were seen once. The receptor was isolated from a man aged 35 to 55 in good health and CMV-seronegative. The chain joins TRBV6-5 to TRBJ1-2, with 7 bases identical to TRBD1. Sequencing was carried out using PBMCs. As DNA, the CDR3 is TGTGCCAGCAGGGATAGACAGGGTTACTATGGCTACACCTTC. It yields the protein CASRDRQGYYGYTF.